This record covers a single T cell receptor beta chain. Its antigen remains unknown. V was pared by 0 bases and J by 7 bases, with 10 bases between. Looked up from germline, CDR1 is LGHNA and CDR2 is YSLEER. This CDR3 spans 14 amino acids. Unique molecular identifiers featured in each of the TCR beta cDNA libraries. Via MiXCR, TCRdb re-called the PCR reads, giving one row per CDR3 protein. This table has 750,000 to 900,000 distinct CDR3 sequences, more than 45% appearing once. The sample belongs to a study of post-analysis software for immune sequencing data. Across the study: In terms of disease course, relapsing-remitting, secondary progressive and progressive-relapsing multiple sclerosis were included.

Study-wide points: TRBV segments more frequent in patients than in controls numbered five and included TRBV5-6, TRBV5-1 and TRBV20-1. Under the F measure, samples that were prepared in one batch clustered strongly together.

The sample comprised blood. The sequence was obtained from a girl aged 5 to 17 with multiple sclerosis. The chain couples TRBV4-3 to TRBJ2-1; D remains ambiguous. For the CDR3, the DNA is TGCGCCAGCAGCCAAGATTGGTCCTCTAATGAGCAGTTCTTC. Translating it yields CASSQDWSSNEQFF.